This TCR beta chain was profiled in a study of cytomegalovirus exposure and HLA in healthy donors. Study-wide results and limits: Upon later analysis, TCR association rates were observed to vary by HLA locus, being highest for DRB1 and lowest for HLA-C.

PCR was performed using 60 Vbeta and 13 Jbeta primers. Sequencing used immunoSEQ multiplex PCR; TCRdb keeps in-frame clones, though not all of them. The sample has roughly 200,000 clones; around 83% are singletons. To note about this clone: What it recognizes is unknown.

Donors were ostensibly healthy at sampling, although undocumented immune exposures were probable. Sequencing was done on a sample of PBMCs. This receptor was taken from a middle-aged woman in good health and CMV-seronegative.

The CDR3 nucleotides read TGTGCCAGCATTCTGACAGGGGTGAACACCGGGGAGCTGTTTTTT. It codes for CASILTGVNTGELFF. The chain recombines TRBV6-1 with TRBJ2-2; 8 positions agree with TRBD1. The ends lost 7 bases at V and 1 base at J; junction bases unmatched: 5. Germline loops: CDR1 MNHNS, CDR2 SASEGT. The CDR3 loop spans 15 amino acids.